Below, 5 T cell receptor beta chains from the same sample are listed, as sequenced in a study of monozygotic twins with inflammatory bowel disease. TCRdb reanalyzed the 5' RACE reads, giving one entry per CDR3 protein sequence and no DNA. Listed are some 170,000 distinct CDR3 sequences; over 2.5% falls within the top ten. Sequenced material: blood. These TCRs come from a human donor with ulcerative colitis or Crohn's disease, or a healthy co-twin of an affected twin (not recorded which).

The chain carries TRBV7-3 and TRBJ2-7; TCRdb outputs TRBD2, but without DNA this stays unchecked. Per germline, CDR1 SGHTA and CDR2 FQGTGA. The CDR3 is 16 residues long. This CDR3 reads CASSPGLFSSYYEQYF.

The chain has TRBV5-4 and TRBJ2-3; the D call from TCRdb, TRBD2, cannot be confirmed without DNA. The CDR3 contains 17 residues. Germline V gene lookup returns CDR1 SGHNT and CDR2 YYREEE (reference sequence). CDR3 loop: CASSLRLAGARTDTQYF.

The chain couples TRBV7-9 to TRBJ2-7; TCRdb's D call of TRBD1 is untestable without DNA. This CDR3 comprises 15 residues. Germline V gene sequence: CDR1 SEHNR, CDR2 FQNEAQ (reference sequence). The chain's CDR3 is CASSLGGQGSYEQYF.

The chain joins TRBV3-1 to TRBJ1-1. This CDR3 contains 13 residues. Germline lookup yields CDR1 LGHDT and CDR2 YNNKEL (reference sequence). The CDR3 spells CASSQGTNTEAFF. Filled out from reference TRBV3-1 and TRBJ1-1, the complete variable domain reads DTAVSQTPKYLVTQMGNDKSIKCEQNLGHDTMYWYKQDSKKFLKIMFSYNNKELIINETVPNRFSPKSPDKAHLNLHINSLELGDSAVYFCASSQGTNTEAFFGQGTRLTVV.

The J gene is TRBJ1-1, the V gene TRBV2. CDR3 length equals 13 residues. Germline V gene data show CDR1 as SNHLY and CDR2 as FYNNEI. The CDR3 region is CASMRPMNTEAFF.